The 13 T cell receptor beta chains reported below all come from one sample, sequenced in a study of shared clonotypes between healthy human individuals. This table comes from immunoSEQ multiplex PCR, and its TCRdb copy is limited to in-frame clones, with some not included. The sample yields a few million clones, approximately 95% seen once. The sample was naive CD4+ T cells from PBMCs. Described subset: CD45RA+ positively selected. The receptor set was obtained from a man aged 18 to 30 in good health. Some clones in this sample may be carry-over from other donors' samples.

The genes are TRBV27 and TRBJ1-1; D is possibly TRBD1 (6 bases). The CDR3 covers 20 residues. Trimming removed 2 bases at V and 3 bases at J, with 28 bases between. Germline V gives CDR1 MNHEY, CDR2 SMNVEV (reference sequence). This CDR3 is CASSLMYRGRVKGADTEAFF. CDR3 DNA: TGTGCCAGCAGTTTAATGTACCGGGGGCGCGTCAAGGGTGCTGACACTGAAGCTTTCTTT.

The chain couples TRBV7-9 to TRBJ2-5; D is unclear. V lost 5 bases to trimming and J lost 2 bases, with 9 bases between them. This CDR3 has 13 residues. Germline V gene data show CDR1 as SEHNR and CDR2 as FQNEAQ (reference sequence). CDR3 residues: CASSPSTQETQYF. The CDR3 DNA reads TGTGCCAGCAGCCCTAGTACTCAAGAGACCCAGTACTTC.

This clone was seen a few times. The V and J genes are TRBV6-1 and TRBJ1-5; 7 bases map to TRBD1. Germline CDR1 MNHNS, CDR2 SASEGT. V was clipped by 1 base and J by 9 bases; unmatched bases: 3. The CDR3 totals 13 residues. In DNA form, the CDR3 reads TGTGCCAGCAGTGAAGTGACAGGGCTGCCCCAGCATTTT. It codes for CASSEVTGLPQHF.

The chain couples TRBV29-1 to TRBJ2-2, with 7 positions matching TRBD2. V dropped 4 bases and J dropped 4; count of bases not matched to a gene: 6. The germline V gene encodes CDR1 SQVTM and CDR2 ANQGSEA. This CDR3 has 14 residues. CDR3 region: CSVGAGEGTGELFF. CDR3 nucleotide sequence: TGCAGCGTTGGTGCGGGAGAGGGCACCGGGGAGCTGTTTTTT.

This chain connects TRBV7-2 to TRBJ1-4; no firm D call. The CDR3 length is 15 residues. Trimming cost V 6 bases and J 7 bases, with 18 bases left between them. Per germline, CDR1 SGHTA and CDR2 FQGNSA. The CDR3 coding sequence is TGTGCCAGCAGTCGGGGAGGAGTCGCGGGTGAAAAACTGTTTTTT. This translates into CASSRGGVAGEKLFF.

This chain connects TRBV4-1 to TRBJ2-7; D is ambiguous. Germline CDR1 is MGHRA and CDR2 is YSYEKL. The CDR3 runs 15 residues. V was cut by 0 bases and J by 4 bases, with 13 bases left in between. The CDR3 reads CASSQESRSLYEQYF. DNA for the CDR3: TGCGCCAGCAGCCAAGAGAGTCGATCGCTTTACGAGCAGTACTTC.

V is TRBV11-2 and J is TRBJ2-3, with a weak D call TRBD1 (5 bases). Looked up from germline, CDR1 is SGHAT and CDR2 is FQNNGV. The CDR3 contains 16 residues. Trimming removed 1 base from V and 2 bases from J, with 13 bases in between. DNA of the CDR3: TGTGCCAGCAGCTTAGGGGGCCATCGAGTCACAGATACGCAGTATTTT. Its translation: CASSLGGHRVTDTQYF.

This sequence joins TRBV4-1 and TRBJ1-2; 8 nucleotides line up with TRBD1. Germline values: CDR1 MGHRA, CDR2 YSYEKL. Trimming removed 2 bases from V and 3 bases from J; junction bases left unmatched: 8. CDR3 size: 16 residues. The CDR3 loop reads CASSQPGTGKDYGYTF. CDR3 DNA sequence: TGCGCCAGCAGCCAACCCGGGACAGGAAAAGACTATGGCTACACCTTC.

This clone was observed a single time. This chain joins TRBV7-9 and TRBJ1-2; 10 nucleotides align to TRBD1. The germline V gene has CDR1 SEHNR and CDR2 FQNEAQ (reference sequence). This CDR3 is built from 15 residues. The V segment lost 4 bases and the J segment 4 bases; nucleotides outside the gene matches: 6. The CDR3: CASSYSGQGTYGYTF. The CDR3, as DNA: TGTGCCAGCAGCTACTCGGGACAGGGGACCTATGGCTACACCTTC.

The CDR3 reads CASSSVSPGANVLTF. The CDR3 DNA sequence: TGTGCCAGCAGTTCCGTCAGCCCTGGGGCCAACGTCCTGACTTTC. The V and J genes are TRBV6-6 and TRBJ2-6; D remains ambiguous. Trimming stripped 4 bases from V and 2 bases from J, with 9 bases between. The CDR3 sequence is 15 residues long. The germline CDR1 and CDR2 sequences are MNHNY and SVGAGI (reference sequence).

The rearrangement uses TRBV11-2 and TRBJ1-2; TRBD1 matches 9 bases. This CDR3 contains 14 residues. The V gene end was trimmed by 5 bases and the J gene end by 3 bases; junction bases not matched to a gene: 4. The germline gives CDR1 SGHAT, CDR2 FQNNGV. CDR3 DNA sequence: TGTGCCAGCAGCGAGGGACAGGGCTACTATGGCTACACCTTC. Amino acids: CASSEGQGYYGYTF.

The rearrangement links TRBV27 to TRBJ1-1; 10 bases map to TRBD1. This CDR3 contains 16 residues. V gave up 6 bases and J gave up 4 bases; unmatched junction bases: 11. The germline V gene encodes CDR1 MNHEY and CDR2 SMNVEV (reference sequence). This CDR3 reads CASSPTGQGGSTEAFF. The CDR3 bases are TGTGCCAGCAGCCCCACCGGACAGGGGGGCTCCACTGAAGCTTTCTTT.

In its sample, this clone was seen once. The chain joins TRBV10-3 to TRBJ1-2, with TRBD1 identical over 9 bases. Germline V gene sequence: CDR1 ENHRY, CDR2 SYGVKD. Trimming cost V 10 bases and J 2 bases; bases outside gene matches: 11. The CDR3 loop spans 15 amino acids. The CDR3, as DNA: TGTGCCAGCCACCCGGGACAGGGTATAAACTATGGCTACACCTTC. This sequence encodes CASHPGQGINYGYTF.